This T cell receptor beta chain was sequenced for a study of T cells in women clearing cervical HPV infection. Study information: Blood came at first lesion visit for cases, post-clearance for controls. Case blood was drawn a median about 150 days after lesion detection. Study conclusions and caveats: CIN3+ cases had significantly higher TCR repertoire richness than controls, but evenness did not differ. Cases carried less TRBV6-7 than controls: about 0.1% versus 0.15%.

Sequencing was performed with immunoSEQ multiplex PCR; in TCRdb, only in-frame clones are kept and a portion is missing. The table gives approximately 30,000 clones; the top ten clones make up about a sixth of it. In regard to this clone: Antigen specificity is unknown. Read sequence stops 3 residues before the CDR3 end, and the germline J gene provides the missing end.

Germline values: CDR1 SGHTA, CDR2 FQGNSA. Trimming took 6 bases from V and 2 from J; bases not matched to a gene: 4. The CDR3 consists of 15 residues. The specimen sequenced was blood buffy coat. This receptor was taken from a woman aged 18 to 75 with a cervical HPV16 infection that either progressed to CIN3+ or cleared (not recorded which). This chain links TRBV7-2 with TRBJ2-2; TRBD1 matches 9 bases. Partial CDR3 DNA: TGTGCCAGCAGATCGGACAGGGGCAACACCGGGGAG. Translating gives CASRSDRGNTGE. The complete CDR3 sequence is CASRSDRGNTGELFF.